Shown below are 16 T cell receptor beta chains from a single sample sequenced in a study of PD-L1 blockade in urothelial cancer. The repertoire was sequenced with immunoSEQ multiplex PCR; TCRdb's copy has only in-frame clones and lacks some. The data hold 60,000 or so clones, with roughly 87% observed a single time. Sequencing was performed on PBMCs, taken around atezolizumab (anti-PD-L1) treatment. Receptors originate from a man in his 70s with urothelial cancer.

V usage is TRBV29-1 and J usage is TRBJ2-7; D perhaps matches TRBD1 (5 bases). This CDR3 region has 13 residues. Per the germline V gene, CDR1 is SQVTM and CDR2 is ANQGSEA. Trimming left V 6 bases short and J 3 bases short, with 15 bases between. CDR3 sequence reads: CSVRSQGNYEQYF. DNA for the CDR3: TGCAGCGTCCGCTCCCAGGGAAACTACGAGCAGTACTTC.

The chain couples TRBV19 to TRBJ1-4; no clear D. The germline V gene has CDR1 LNHDA and CDR2 SQIVND (reference sequence). V was trimmed by 5 bases and J by 4 bases, leaving 11 bases between them. The CDR3 is 14 amino acids. The CDR3 here is CASSGRTINEKLFF. The CDR3 DNA is TGTGCCAGTAGTGGCAGGACTATTAATGAAAAACTGTTTTTT. Drawing the rest from reference TRBV19 and TRBJ1-4, the complete variable domain is DGGITQSPKYLFRKEGQNVTLSCEQNLNHDAMYWYRQDPGQGLRLIYYSQIVNDFQKGDIAEGYSVSREKKESFPLTVTSAQKNPTAFYLCASSGRTINEKLFFGSGTQLSVL.

CDR3 nucleotides: TGTGCCAGCAGCCAGGACATTGGTACGCAGTATTTT. Residues: CASSQDIGTQYF. V and J are TRBV9 and TRBJ2-3; D possibly corresponds to TRBD1 (5 bases). The CDR3 is made up of 12 amino acids. V lost 4 bases and J 8 bases, leaving 11 bases between the germline ends. Germline V lookup: CDR1 SGDLS, CDR2 YYNGEE.

This chain uses TRBV7-3 with TRBJ1-1, with D possibly matching TRBD1 (5 bases). Trimming cost V 5 bases and J 8 bases, with 15 bases left between them. The CDR3 runs 13 residues. Per the germline V gene, CDR1 is SGHTA and CDR2 is FQGTGA. The CDR3 coding sequence is TGTGCCAGCAGCCCGAGGAGGGGCTCCGAAGCTTTCTTT. Encoded protein: CASSPRRGSEAFF. Full variable domain (remainder filled in from reference TRBV7-3 and TRBJ1-1): GAGVSQTPSNKVTEKGKYVELRCDPISGHTALYWYRQSLGQGPEFLIYFQGTGAADDSGLPNDRFFAVRPEGSVSTLKIQRTERGDSAVYLCASSPRRGSEAFFGQGTRLTVV.

The rearrangement links TRBV6-4 to TRBJ1-2; maybe TRBD1 (6 bases). Germline CDR1 is MRHNA and CDR2 is SNTAGT. Trimming removed 3 bases from V and 5 bases from J, with 19 bases in between. The CDR3 consists of 16 residues. The CDR3 DNA reads as TGTGCCAGCAGTGAAAAGGGGGTCCCCCGTCAATATGGCTACACCTTC. Its translation: CASSEKGVPRQYGYTF.

A single count supports this clone. The chain recombines TRBV15 with TRBJ2-2, with D possibly matching TRBD2 (6 bases). There are 17 residues in the CDR3. The V and J ends lost 0 bases and 3 bases respectively, with 14 bases between them. Germline lookup yields CDR1 LNHNV and CDR2 YYDKDF (reference sequence). The CDR3 reads CATSRDSSRDYTGELFF. CDR3 in DNA: TGTGCCACCAGCAGAGATTCCTCCAGGGACTACACCGGGGAGCTGTTTTTT.

This clone came up a few times. The chain carries TRBV29-1 and TRBJ2-7; D is uncertain. Per the germline V gene, CDR1 is SQVTM and CDR2 is ANQGSEA. CDR3 length: 14 residues. V lost 1 base and J lost 5, with 15 bases in between. CDR3 sequence (DNA): TGCAGCGTTGAAGTCCCCCAGGCGATTAACGAGCAGTACTTC. Its protein product is CSVEVPQAINEQYF.

The chain has TRBV10-2 and TRBJ2-2, with TRBD2 as a possible D gene (5 bases). Trimming took 8 bases from V and 0 from J, leaving 7 bases between them. CDR3 size: 13 residues. Germline CDR1 is WSHSY and CDR2 is SAAADI. CDR3 sequence (DNA): TGCGCCAGCCGGGATCCGAACACCGGGGAGCTGTTTTTT. It codes for CASRDPNTGELFF.

The rearrangement joins TRBV5-1 to TRBJ2-2; 10 bases fit TRBD1. The CDR3 is 16 residues long. Germline V gene sequence: CDR1 SGHRS, CDR2 YFSETQ. V was clipped by 0 bases and J by 5 bases; unmatched bases: 4. The CDR3 DNA follows: TGCGCCAGCAGCTTGGGGGGACAGGGGCCAACCGGGGAGCTGTTTTTT. It is translated as CASSLGGQGPTGELFF.

The J gene is TRBJ2-5, the V gene TRBV9; 10 bases line up with TRBD1. V dropped 3 bases and J dropped 0; count of bases not matched to a gene: 2. The CDR3 contains 15 residues. The V gene's germline CDR1 is SGDLS and CDR2 YYNGEE. This CDR3 reads CASSAGTGDQETQYF. CDR3 sequence (DNA): TGTGCCAGCAGCGCCGGGACAGGGGACCAAGAGACCCAGTACTTC.

The chain recombines TRBV29-1 with TRBJ2-1; 10 positions agree with TRBD1. This CDR3 spans 13 amino acids. The V and J ends lost 3 bases and 8 bases, in that order; junction bases with no gene match: 4. The germline CDR1 and CDR2 sequences are SQVTM and ANQGSEA. For the CDR3, the DNA is TGCAGCGTTGAGGGACAGGGGTTCGATGAGCAGTTCTTC. Its protein is CSVEGQGFDEQFF.

The chain combines TRBV29-1 with TRBJ2-1; 10 positions match TRBD2. In germline, CDR1 is SQVTM, CDR2 ANQGSEA. The CDR3 spans 15 residues. J was trimmed by 3 bases and V by 8 bases; bases with no gene match: 10. CDR3 coding DNA: TGCAGCATTCTAGCGGGAGCCTTCCTCTACAATGAGCAGTTCTTC. Translating it yields CSILAGAFLYNEQFF.

The chain carries TRBV19 and TRBJ2-2; TRBD1 matches 8 bases. Looked up from germline, CDR1 is LNHDA and CDR2 is SQIVND (reference sequence). The CDR3 has 16 amino acids. Germline trimming cut 4 bases from V and 7 bases from J; bases unmatched to any gene: 11. The DNA for the CDR3 is TGTGCCAGTAGTACTCGCCGGACAGGGAGGAGCGGGGAGCTGTTTTTT. Translating gives CASSTRRTGRSGELFF.

The chain has TRBV13 and TRBJ2-2; possible D gene TRBD1, 7 bases. Germline V gives CDR1 PRHDT, CDR2 FYEKMQ (reference sequence). This CDR3 region has 15 residues. V gave up 1 base and J gave up 5 bases, with 11 bases separating them. The chain's CDR3 is CASSLVQGGTGELFF. The DNA of the CDR3 is TGTGCCAGCAGCTTAGTGCAGGGGGGAACCGGGGAGCTGTTTTTT.

This clone was observed a single time. This chain joins TRBV4-1 and TRBJ1-2; D may be TRBD1 (6 bases). Trimming removed 0 bases at V and 4 bases at J, with 9 bases between. CDR1 and CDR2 from the germline V gene are MGHRA and YSYEKL. CDR3 length: 14 residues. The CDR3 DNA reads as TGCGCCAGCAGCCAAGAGGAACAGGGCTATGGCTACACCTTC. Residues: CASSQEEQGYGYTF.

The CDR3 here is CASSRDNYSNQPQHF. The CDR3 DNA sequence: TGTGCCAGCAGTCGCGACAATTATAGCAATCAGCCCCAGCATTTT. The rearrangement joins TRBV2 to TRBJ1-5, with D uncertain. Trimming took 5 bases from V and 0 from J, leaving 11 bases between them. In germline, CDR1 is SNHLY, CDR2 FYNNEI. This CDR3 region has 15 residues.